Shown below are 9 T cell receptor beta chains from a single sample sequenced in a study of blood T cell repertoires in COVID-19. Sequencing was performed with immunoSEQ multiplex PCR; in TCRdb, only in-frame clones are kept and a portion is missing. The table lists some 300,000 clones, 88% of them singletons. The sequenced sample consisted of PBMCs or T cells enriched from blood (not recorded which). All receptors come from a woman aged 60-70 years in a cohort exposed to, infected with or recovered from COVID-19 (not recorded which).

The chain has TRBV9 and TRBJ2-3; TRBD2 matches at 7 bases. CDR3 length: 18 residues. V was pared by 2 bases and J by 4 bases, with 16 bases of the junction left unmatched. The germline CDR1 and CDR2 sequences are SGDLS and YYNGEE. The CDR3 DNA follows: TGTGCCAGCAGCGTTTGGGAGGGGCCTGCCGCCTTAGCAGATACGCAGTATTTT. Amino acids: CASSVWEGPAALADTQYF.

This chain joins TRBV9 and TRBJ2-1, with TRBD2 matching over 8 bases. CDR1 and CDR2 (germline): SGDLS, YYNGEE. The CDR3 loop spans 15 amino acids. The junction had 8 bases not matched to a gene; V was cut back by 4 bases and J by 5 bases. The CDR3 coding sequence is TGTGCCAGCAGCCCGGGACTAGTCGGGGACAATGAGCAGTTCTTC. Protein sequence: CASSPGLVGDNEQFF.

There are a few counts of this clone. The gene calls are TRBV5-4 and TRBJ2-1; D perhaps matches TRBD2 (5 bases). Trimming stripped 0 bases from V and 0 bases from J, with 10 bases between. Germline-derived CDR1 and CDR2 are SGHNT and YYREEE (reference sequence). This CDR3 region has 16 residues. The CDR3 region has the DNA TGTGCCAGCAGCTTGGGCCTGGGGAGCTCCTACAATGAGCAGTTCTTC. Protein product: CASSLGLGSSYNEQFF.

This clone was recorded once. V usage is TRBV28 and J usage is TRBJ1-3, with 7 bases that match TRBD1. This CDR3 has 15 amino acids. J lost 0 bases, V lost 8 bases, and 7 bases had no gene match. Germline assignment: CDR1 MDHEN and CDR2 SYDVKM. CDR3 sequence reads: CASWDSSLSGNTIYF. For the CDR3, the DNA is TGTGCCAGCTGGGACAGTTCCCTCTCTGGAAACACCATATATTTT.

The rearrangement links TRBV7-9 to TRBJ2-1; TRBD1 might be the D (6 bases). CDR3 length equals 15 residues. The ends were cut back, 5 bases at V and 3 bases at J, with 14 bases in the middle. Germline-derived CDR1 and CDR2 are SEHNR and FQNEAQ (reference sequence). CDR3 sequence reads: CASSPPGQFYNEQFF. Written as DNA, the CDR3 is TGTGCCAGCAGCCCCCCCGGACAGTTCTACAATGAGCAGTTCTTC.

In its sample, this clone was seen a few times. The chain combines TRBV5-1 with TRBJ2-3; D not resolved. The CDR3 covers 14 residues. The germline V and J ends were trimmed by 3 bases and 4 bases, with 12 bases remaining between them. Germline-derived CDR1 and CDR2 are SGHRS and YFSETQ. The CDR3 DNA is TGCGCCAGCAGCTCCATAGACTTGGCAGATACGCAGTATTTT. As protein: CASSSIDLADTQYF.

The V call is TRBV4-1, the J call TRBJ2-7; D uncertain. V lost 0 bases and J lost 1, with 7 bases in between. The CDR3 runs to 14 residues. Germline V gene data show CDR1 as MGHRA and CDR2 as YSYEKL. CDR3 sequence reads: CASSQDRRSYEQYF. CDR3 coding DNA: TGCGCCAGCAGCCAAGACAGAAGATCCTACGAGCAGTACTTC.

The V call is TRBV6-1, the J call TRBJ1-1; D is undetermined. This CDR3 region has 12 residues. Germline CDR1 and CDR2: MNHNS and SASEGT. V was clipped by 1 base and J by 8 bases, with 8 bases between them. This chain's CDR3 is CASSEVGREAFF. The CDR3 region has the DNA TGTGCCAGCAGTGAAGTTGGTAGAGAAGCTTTCTTT.

With regard to this clone: A read error may produce the germline difference seen at one junction end. This chain joins TRBV6-2 or TRBV6-3 and TRBJ2-5; D is perhaps TRBD2 (5 bases). This CDR3 comprises 14 residues. The germline CDR1 and CDR2 sequences are MNHEY and SVGEGT. DNA for the CDR3: TGTGCCAGCAGTTACGTATCTAGCCAAAAGACCCAGTACTTC. This sequence encodes CASSYVSSQKTQYF.